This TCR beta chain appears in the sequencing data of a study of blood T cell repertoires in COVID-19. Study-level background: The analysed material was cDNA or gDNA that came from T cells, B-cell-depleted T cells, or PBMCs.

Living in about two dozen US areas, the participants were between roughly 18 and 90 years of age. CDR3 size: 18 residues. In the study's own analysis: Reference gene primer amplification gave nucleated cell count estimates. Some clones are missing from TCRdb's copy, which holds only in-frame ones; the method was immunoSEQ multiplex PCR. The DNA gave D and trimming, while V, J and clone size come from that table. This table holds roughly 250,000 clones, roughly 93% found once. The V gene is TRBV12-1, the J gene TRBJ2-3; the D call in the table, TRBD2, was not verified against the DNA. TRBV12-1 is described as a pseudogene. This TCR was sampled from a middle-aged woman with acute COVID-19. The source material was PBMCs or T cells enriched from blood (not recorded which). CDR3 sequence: CASSFARTPLISTDTQYF. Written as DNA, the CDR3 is TGTGCCAGCAGCTTTGCGCGGACTCCCCTCATTAGCACAGATACGCAGTATTTT.